Ten or more counts support the clone carrying this T cell receptor beta chain. Its antigen is unknown. This CDR3 comprises 14 residues. The germline V gene has CDR1 SNHLY and CDR2 FYNNEI. Trimming cost V 5 bases and J 4 bases, with 14 bases left between them. Using RNA transcripts as the source, TCR beta CDR3 regions were amplified. TCR CDR3 regions were first amplified by RT-PCR with HTBI primers. One entry per CDR3 protein, called by TCRdb with MiXCR from the multiplex PCR reads. The sample has 750,000 to 950,000 distinct CDR3 sequences, more than 30% seen once. The sample belongs to a study of T cells in Graves' hyperthyroidism and ophthalmopathy. Findings and limits, study-wide: The model identified upcoming ophthalmopathy a median roughly 6.5 months ahead of onset.

The sequence came from a man aged 18-30 years with Graves' hyperthyroidism. Sequenced sample: blood. The chain uses TRBV2 and TRBJ1-1; D may be TRBD1 (5 bases). The CDR3 DNA reads TGTGCCAGCAGTCCGAGCAGACAGCTCACTGAAGCTTTCTTT. Amino acid sequence: CASSPSRQLTEAFF.